The present T cell receptor (beta chain) was sequenced within a study of blood T cell repertoires in COVID-19. This clone was picked up a small number of times. The method was immunoSEQ multiplex PCR; TCRdb's version includes in-frame clones alone and lacks a portion of them. The sample shows under 250,000 clones, around four fifths of them seen only once. Trimming pared 0 bases from V and 1 base from J, leaving 9 bases between. This CDR3 is 14 amino acids long. Germline assignment: CDR1 SQVTM and CDR2 ANQGSEA. V usage is TRBV29-1 and J usage is TRBJ1-2; D unclear. The receptor comes from a man aged 50-59 years with active or convalescent COVID-19. The specimen sequenced was peripheral blood. The CDR3 protein is CSVEDELLNYGYTF. CDR3 DNA sequence: TGCAGCGTTGAAGATGAACTGCTTAACTATGGCTACACCTTC.